This T cell receptor beta chain was retrieved from a study of patients and donors after allogeneic stem cell transplantation. TCRdb re-called the RT-PCR reads through MiXCR, storing one row per CDR3 protein. The data show about a million distinct CDR3 sequences, about a sixth seen once. This clonotype has only a few counts. Germline CDR1 and CDR2: GTSNPN and SVGIG (reference sequence). Germline trimming cut 2 bases from V and 9 bases from J; bases unmatched to any gene: 5. The CDR3 covers 14 residues. The clonotype originates from a human donor who was either an allogeneic HSCT recipient or a stem cell or donor lymphocyte infusion donor (not recorded which). It is not recorded whose cells these are; they may come from a transplant donor. This chain links TRBV30 with TRBJ2-1, with TRBD2 matching over 12 bases. Sequences were obtained from blood, either unsorted or a sorted T cell fraction (not recorded which). CDR3 bases: TGTGCCTGGAGTATCGGACTAGCGGGACGTGAGCAGTTCTTC. Its translation is CAWSIGLAGREQFF.